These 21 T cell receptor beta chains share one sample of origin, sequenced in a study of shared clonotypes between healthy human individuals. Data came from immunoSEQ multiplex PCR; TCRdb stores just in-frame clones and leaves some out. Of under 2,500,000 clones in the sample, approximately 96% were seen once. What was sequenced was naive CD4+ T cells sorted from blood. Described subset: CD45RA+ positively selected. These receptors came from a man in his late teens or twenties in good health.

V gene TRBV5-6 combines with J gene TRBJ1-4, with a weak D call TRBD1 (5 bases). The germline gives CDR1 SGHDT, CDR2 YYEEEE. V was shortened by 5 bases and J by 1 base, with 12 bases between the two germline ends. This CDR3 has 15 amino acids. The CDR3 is CASSYFRGTNEKLFF. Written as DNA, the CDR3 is TGTGCCAGCAGTTACTTTAGGGGAACTAATGAAAAACTGTTTTTT.

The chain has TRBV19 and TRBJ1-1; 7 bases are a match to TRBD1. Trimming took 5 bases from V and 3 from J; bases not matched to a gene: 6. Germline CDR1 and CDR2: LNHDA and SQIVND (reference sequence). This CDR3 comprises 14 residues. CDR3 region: CASSSRQGDTEAFF. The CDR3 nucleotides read TGTGCCAGTAGTTCCCGTCAGGGGGACACTGAAGCTTTCTTT.

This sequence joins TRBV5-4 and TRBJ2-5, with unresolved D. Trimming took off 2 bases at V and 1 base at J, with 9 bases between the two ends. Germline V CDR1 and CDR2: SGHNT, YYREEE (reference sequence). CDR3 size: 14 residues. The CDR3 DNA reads TGTGCCAGCAGCTTCAGGACGACCCAAGAGACCCAGTACTTC. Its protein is CASSFRTTQETQYF.

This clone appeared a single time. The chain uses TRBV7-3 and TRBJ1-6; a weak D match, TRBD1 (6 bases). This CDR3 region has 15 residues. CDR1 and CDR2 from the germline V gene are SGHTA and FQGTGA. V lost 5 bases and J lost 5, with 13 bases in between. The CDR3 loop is CASSAIGGDNSPLHF. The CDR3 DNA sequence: TGTGCCAGCAGCGCCATAGGGGGAGATAATTCACCCCTCCACTTT.

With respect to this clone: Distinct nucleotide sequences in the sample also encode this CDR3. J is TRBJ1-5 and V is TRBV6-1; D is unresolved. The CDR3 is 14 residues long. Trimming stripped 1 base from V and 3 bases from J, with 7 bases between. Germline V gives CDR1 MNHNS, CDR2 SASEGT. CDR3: CASSEGGSNQPQHF. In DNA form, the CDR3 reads TGTGCCAGCAGTGAAGGGGGATCCAATCAGCCCCAGCATTTT.

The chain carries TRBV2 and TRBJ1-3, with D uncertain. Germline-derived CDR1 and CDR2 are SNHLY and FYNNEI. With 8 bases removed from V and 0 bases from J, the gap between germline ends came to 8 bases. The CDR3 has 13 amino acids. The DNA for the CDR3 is TGTGCCAGCGGCGGCCGCTCTGGAAACACCATATATTTT. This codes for CASGGRSGNTIYF.

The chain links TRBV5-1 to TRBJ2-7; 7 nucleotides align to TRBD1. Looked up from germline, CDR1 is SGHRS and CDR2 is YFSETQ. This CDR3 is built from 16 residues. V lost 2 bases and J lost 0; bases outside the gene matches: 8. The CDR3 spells CASSFMAGTASYEQYF. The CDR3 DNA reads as TGCGCCAGCAGCTTCATGGCCGGGACAGCCTCCTACGAGCAGTACTTC.

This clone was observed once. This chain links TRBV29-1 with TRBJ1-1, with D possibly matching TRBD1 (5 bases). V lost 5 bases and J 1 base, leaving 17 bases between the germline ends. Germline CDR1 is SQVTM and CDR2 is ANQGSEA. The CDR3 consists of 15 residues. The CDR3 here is CSVSLGGRGNTEAFF. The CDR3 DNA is TGCAGCGTTTCCCTGGGGGGACGCGGGAACACTGAAGCTTTCTTT. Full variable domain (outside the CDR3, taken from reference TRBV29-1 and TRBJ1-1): SAVISQKPSRDICQRGTSLTIQCQVDSQVTMMFWYRQQPGQSLTLIATANQGSEATYESGFVIDKFPISRPNLTFSTLTVSNMSPEDSSIYLCSVSLGGRGNTEAFFGQGTRLTVV.

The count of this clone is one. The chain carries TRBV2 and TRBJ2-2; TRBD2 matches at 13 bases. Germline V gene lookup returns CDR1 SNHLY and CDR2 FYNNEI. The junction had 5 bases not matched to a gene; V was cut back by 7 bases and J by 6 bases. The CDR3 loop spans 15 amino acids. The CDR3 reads CASKTSGGASGELFF. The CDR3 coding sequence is TGTGCCAGCAAAACTAGCGGGGGGGCCTCCGGGGAGCTGTTTTTT.

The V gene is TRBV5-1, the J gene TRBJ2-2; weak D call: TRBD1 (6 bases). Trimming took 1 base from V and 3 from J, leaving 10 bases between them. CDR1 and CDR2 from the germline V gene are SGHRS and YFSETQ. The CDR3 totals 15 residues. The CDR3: CASSLWDTYTGELFF. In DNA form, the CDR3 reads TGCGCCAGCAGCTTGTGGGACACTTACACCGGGGAGCTGTTTTTT. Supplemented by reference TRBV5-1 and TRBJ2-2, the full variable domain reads KAGVTQTPRYLIKTRGQQVTLSCSPISGHRSVSWYQQTPGQGLQFLFEYFSETQRNKGNFPGRFSGRQFSNSRSEMNVSTLELGDSALYLCASSLWDTYTGELFFGEGSRLTVL.

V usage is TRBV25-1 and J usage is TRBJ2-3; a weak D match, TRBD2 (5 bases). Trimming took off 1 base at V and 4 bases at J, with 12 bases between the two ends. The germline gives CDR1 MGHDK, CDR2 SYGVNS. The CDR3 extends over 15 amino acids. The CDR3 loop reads CASSEWSGDADTQYF. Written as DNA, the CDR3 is TGTGCCAGCAGTGAATGGAGCGGAGATGCAGATACGCAGTATTTT.

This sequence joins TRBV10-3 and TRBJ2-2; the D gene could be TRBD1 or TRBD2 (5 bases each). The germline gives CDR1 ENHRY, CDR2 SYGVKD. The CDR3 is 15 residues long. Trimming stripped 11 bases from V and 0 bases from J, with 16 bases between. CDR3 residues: CAATQDSPNTGELFF. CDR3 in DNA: TGTGCCGCTACACAGGACTCACCGAACACCGGGGAGCTGTTTTTT.

CDR3 DNA: TGTGCCAGCTCACCACAGGAAACTAGCGGGAGGAGGGCCAAGGACATTCAGTACTTC. It yields the protein CASSPQETSGRRAKDIQYF. The V gene is TRBV18, the J gene TRBJ2-4, with 12 bases matching TRBD2. Germline V gene lookup returns CDR1 KGHSH and CDR2 LQKENI. With V trimmed by 1 base and J by 8 bases, 15 bases remained unmatched. The CDR3 is made up of 19 amino acids.

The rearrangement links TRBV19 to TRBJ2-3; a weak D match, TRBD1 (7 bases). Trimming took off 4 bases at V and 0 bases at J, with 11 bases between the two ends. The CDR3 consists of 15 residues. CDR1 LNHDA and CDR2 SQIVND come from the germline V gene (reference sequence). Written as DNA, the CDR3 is TGTGCCAGTAGTAAGACAGGGACTAGCACAGATACGCAGTATTTT. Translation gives CASSKTGTSTDTQYF.

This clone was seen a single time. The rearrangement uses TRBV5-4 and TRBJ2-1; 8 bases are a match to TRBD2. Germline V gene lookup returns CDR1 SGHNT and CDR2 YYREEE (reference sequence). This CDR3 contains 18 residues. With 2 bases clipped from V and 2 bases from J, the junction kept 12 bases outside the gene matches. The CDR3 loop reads CASSFGTRGPGTYNEQFF. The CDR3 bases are TGTGCCAGCAGCTTCGGGACTAGAGGGCCCGGGACCTACAATGAGCAGTTCTTC. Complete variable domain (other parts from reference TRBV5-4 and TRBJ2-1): ETGVTQSPTHLIKTRGQQVTLRCSSQSGHNTVSWYQQALGQGPQFIFQYYREEENGRGNFPPRFSGLQFPNYSSELNVNALELDDSALYLCASSFGTRGPGTYNEQFFGPGTRLTVL.

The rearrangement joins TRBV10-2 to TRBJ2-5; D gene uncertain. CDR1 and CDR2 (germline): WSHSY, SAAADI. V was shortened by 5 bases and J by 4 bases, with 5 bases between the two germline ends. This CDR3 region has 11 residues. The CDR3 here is CASSSLETQYF. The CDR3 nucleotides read TGCGCCAGCAGTTCTCTAGAGACCCAGTACTTC.

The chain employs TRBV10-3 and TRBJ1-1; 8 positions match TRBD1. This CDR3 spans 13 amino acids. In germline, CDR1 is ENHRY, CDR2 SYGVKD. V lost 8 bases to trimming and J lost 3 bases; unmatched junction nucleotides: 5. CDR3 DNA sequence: TGTGCCATCGGCAGACAGGGGTACACTGAAGCTTTCTTT. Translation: CAIGRQGYTEAFF.

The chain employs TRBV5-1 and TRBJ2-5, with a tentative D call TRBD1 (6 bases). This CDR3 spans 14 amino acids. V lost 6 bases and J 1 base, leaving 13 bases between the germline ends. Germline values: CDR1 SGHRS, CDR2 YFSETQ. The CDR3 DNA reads TGCGCCAGCACCATTTCAGGGGTCCAAGAGACCCAGTACTTC. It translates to CASTISGVQETQYF.

The CDR3 DNA reads TGTGCCAGTAGTATGGGGCAGAAATATGGCTACACCTTC. It encodes CASSMGQKYGYTF. The chain joins TRBV19 to TRBJ1-2; D may be TRBD1 (5 bases). CDR3 length: 13 residues. With 3 bases removed from V and 5 bases from J, the gap between germline ends came to 10 bases. Germline V gene sequence: CDR1 LNHDA, CDR2 SQIVND (reference sequence).

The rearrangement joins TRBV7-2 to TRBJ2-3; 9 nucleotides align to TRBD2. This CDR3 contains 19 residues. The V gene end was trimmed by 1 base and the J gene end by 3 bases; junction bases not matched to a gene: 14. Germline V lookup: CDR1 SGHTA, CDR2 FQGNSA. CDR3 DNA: TGTGCCAGCAGCTTAGATCGCGGGAGGGTCCGCAGCCTGACAGATACGCAGTATTTT. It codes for CASSLDRGRVRSLTDTQYF.

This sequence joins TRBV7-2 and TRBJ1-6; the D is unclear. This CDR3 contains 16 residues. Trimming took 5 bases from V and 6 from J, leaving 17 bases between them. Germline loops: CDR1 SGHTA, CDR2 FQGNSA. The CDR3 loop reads CASSGSPGRGNSPLHF. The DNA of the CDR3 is TGTGCCAGCAGCGGCTCTCCGGGGAGAGGTAATTCACCCCTCCACTTT. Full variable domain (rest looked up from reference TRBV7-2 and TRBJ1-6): GAGVSQSPSNKVTEKGKDVELRCDPISGHTALYWYRQSLGQGLEFLIYFQGNSAPDKSGLPSDRFSAERTGGSVSTLTIQRTQQEDSAVYLCASSGSPGRGNSPLHFGNGTRLTVT.